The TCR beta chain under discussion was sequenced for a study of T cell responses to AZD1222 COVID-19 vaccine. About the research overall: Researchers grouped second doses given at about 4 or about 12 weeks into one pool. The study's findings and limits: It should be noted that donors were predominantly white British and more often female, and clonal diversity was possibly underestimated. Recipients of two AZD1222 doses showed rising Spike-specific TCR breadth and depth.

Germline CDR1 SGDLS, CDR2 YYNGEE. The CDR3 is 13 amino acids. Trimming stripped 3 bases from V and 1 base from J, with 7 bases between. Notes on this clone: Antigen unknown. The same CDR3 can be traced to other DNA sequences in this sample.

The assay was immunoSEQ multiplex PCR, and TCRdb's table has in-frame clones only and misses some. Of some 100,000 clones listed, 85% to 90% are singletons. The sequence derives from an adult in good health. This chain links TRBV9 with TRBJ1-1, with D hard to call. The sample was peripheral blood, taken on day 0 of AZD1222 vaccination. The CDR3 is CASSAQRNTEAFF. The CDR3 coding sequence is TGTGCCAGCAGCGCACAGAGGAACACTGAAGCTTTCTTT.